The 32 T cell receptor beta chains listed next were all sequenced from one sample in a study of blood T cell repertoires in COVID-19. The assay was immunoSEQ multiplex PCR, and TCRdb's table has in-frame clones only and misses some. This table has some 270,000 clones, more than 75% appearing once. The specimen sequenced was PBMCs or T cells enriched from blood (not recorded which). The receptors derive from a woman aged 45 to 65 who had been exposed to COVID-19.

This rearrangement joins TRBV15 to TRBJ1-2; tentative D call: TRBD1 (5 bases). Trimming left V 7 bases short and J 0 bases short, with 15 bases between. Germline CDR1 is LNHNV and CDR2 is YYDKDF (reference sequence). The CDR3 loop spans 15 amino acids. The CDR3 is CATTPQAQSNYGYTF. DNA for the CDR3: TGTGCCACCACTCCACAGGCCCAATCTAACTATGGCTACACCTTC.

This chain joins TRBV7-8 and TRBJ2-2; possible D gene TRBD2, 5 bases. The V end was cut by 3 bases, the J end by 6 bases, with 17 bases between. Germline V lookup: CDR1 SGHVS, CDR2 FQNEAQ. The CDR3 sequence is 16 residues long. The CDR3 DNA is TGTGCCAGCAGCTTTCGAGGGCAGAAGTTGGCCGGGGAGCTGTTTTTT. As protein: CASSFRGQKLAGELFF.

The chain recombines TRBV13 with TRBJ1-1; perhaps TRBD1 as D (6 bases). V lost 4 bases and J lost 4, with 13 bases in between. The CDR3 is 14 residues long. The germline V gene encodes CDR1 PRHDT and CDR2 FYEKMQ (reference sequence). The CDR3 loop reads CASSSYGGATEAFF. DNA for the CDR3: TGTGCCAGCAGCTCATACGGGGGGGCCACTGAAGCTTTCTTT.

The chain uses TRBV5-4 and TRBJ2-1; TRBD2 aligns across 8 bases. This CDR3 has 17 residues. CDR1 and CDR2 (germline): SGHNT, YYREEE (reference sequence). V lost 3 bases to trimming and J lost 0 bases; unmatched junction nucleotides: 8. CDR3 protein: CASSSGSGANSYNEQFF. Written as DNA, the CDR3 is TGTGCCAGCAGCTCCGGTAGCGGGGCAAACTCCTACAATGAGCAGTTCTTC.

In this sample, this clone turned up a few times. V gene TRBV19 combines with J gene TRBJ1-2; 7 nucleotides align to TRBD1. Germline CDR1 is LNHDA and CDR2 is SQIVND (reference sequence). The CDR3 spans 14 residues. J gave up 9 bases and V 5 bases, and 12 bases lay outside the gene matches. The CDR3 region has the DNA TGTGCCAGTAGTCGGCCGCGACAGGGCCTCAGCTACACCTTC. Protein product: CASSRPRQGLSYTF.

This clone was found a few times. The J gene is TRBJ2-3, the V gene TRBV5-1; weak D call: TRBD1 (6 bases). Per germline, CDR1 SGHRS and CDR2 YFSETQ. This CDR3 spans 15 amino acids. The V and J ends lost 4 bases and 0 bases respectively, with 12 bases between them. CDR3 residues: CASSKGDPSTDTQYF. DNA for the CDR3: TGCGCCAGCAGCAAGGGGGACCCTAGCACAGATACGCAGTATTTT.

A note on this clone: Other DNA sequences from this sample encode an identical CDR3 as well. V is TRBV10-1 and J is TRBJ1-2; perhaps TRBD1 as D (6 bases). Germline V gene sequence: CDR1 WNHNN, CDR2 SYGVQD (reference sequence). The V end lost 3 bases, the J end lost 2 bases, and 7 bases lay between the germline ends. This CDR3 has 13 amino acids. The CDR3 region has the DNA TGCGCCAGCAGTGAAACAGGGAACTATGGCTACACCTTC. As protein: CASSETGNYGYTF.

This chain joins TRBV6-2 or TRBV6-3 and TRBJ2-7; no clear D gene. CDR1 is MNHEY, CDR2 SVGEGT, per germline. Trimming cost V 6 bases and J 2 bases, with 17 bases left between them. The length of the CDR3 is 15 residues. CDR3: CASSPQASNTYEQYF. CDR3 coding DNA: TGTGCCAGCAGCCCCCAGGCTTCTAACACCTACGAGCAGTACTTC.

This chain links TRBV29-1 with TRBJ1-2; unclear D gene. V was shortened by 4 bases and J by 4 bases, with 10 bases between the two germline ends. CDR1 is SQVTM and CDR2 is ANQGSEA in the germline V gene. This CDR3 region has 12 residues. The CDR3 region is CSVGGSGYGYTF. For the CDR3, the DNA is TGCAGCGTTGGAGGGTCAGGCTATGGCTACACCTTC.

The chain recombines TRBV19 with TRBJ2-3; perhaps TRBD1 as D (6 bases). The CDR3 consists of 14 residues. With 3 bases removed from V and 5 bases from J, the gap between germline ends came to 12 bases. The germline V gene has CDR1 LNHDA and CDR2 SQIVND (reference sequence). The CDR3 coding sequence is TGTGCCAGTAGTATCGGGCAGGGGATAGATACGCAGTATTTT. It specifies CASSIGQGIDTQYF.

In its sample, this clone was seen once. The chain recombines TRBV7-6 with TRBJ1-3; unclear D gene. V lost 5 bases and J 0 bases, leaving 11 bases between the germline ends. This CDR3 has 15 residues. Looked up from germline, CDR1 is SGHVS and CDR2 is FNYEAQ. The CDR3 spells CASSRTASSGNTIYF. CDR3 bases: TGTGCCAGCAGCCGGACTGCGAGCTCTGGAAACACCATATATTTT. Combining the CDR3 with reference TRBV7-6 and TRBJ1-3 gives the whole variable domain GAGVSQSPRYKVTKRGQDVALRCDPISGHVSLYWYRQALGQGPEFLTYFNYEAQQDKSGLPNDRFSAERPEGSISTLTIQRTEQRDSAMYRCASSRTASSGNTIYFGEGSWLTVV.

The chain's CDR3 is CASSLDWGRKTQYF. CDR3 in DNA: TGTGCCAGCAGTTTAGATTGGGGGAGGAAGACCCAGTACTTC. The chain uses TRBV28 and TRBJ2-5; possible D gene TRBD2, 6 bases. V shed 2 bases and J shed 6 bases, with 13 bases lying between them. CDR1 is MDHEN and CDR2 is SYDVKM in the germline V gene. This CDR3 is 14 amino acids long.

The table lists this clone with a count of one. This sequence joins TRBV11-2 and TRBJ2-7; possibly TRBD1 for D (6 bases). The V end was cut by 1 base, the J end by 4 bases, with 8 bases between. Germline CDR1 reads SGHAT; CDR2 reads FQNNGV. CDR3 size: 13 residues. CDR3 residues: CASSLAQGYEQYF. DNA of the CDR3: TGTGCCAGCAGCTTAGCGCAGGGGTACGAGCAGTACTTC. Together with reference TRBV11-2 and TRBJ2-7, the CDR3 gives the full variable domain: EAGVAQSPRYKIIEKRQSVAFWCNPISGHATLYWYQQILGQGPKLLIQFQNNGVVDDSQLPKDRFSAERLKGVDSTLKIQPAKLEDSAVYLCASSLAQGYEQYFGPGTRLTVT.

The chain has TRBV7-9 and TRBJ2-6, with 9 nucleotides matching TRBD1. The CDR3 runs 18 residues. Per germline, CDR1 SEHNR and CDR2 FQNEAQ (reference sequence). Unmatched junction bases numbered 9, after V lost 5 bases and J lost 1 base. The CDR3 is CASSATGGAVSGANVLTF. The CDR3 DNA reads as TGTGCCAGCAGCGCTACAGGGGGCGCCGTTTCTGGGGCCAACGTCCTGACTTTC.

This clone appeared a few times. V and J are TRBV12-3 or TRBV12-4 and TRBJ1-1; 7 bases align to TRBD1. CDR3 length: 13 residues. V was pared by 10 bases and J by 4 bases, with 9 bases of the junction left unmatched. CDR3 nucleotides: TGTGCCACCACGAATCGACAGGGCACTGAAGCTTTCTTT. As protein: CATTNRQGTEAFF.

V is TRBV5-1 and J is TRBJ1-3, with D maybe TRBD1 (6 bases). With 0 bases removed from V and 2 bases from J, the gap between germline ends came to 9 bases. This CDR3 is 15 amino acids long. Germline V gives CDR1 SGHRS, CDR2 YFSETQ. The CDR3 sequence is CASSLGGRTGNTIYF. The DNA for the CDR3 is TGCGCCAGCAGCTTGGGGGGGCGAACTGGAAACACCATATATTTT.

The J gene is TRBJ2-2, the V gene TRBV5-1; possibly TRBD1 for D (6 bases). Germline V gene lookup returns CDR1 SGHRS and CDR2 YFSETQ. The CDR3 length is 16 residues. V lost 3 bases and J 3 bases, leaving 15 bases between the germline ends. The CDR3 DNA reads TGCGCCAGCAGCTCCGGAGCAGGGGTGGACACCGGGGAGCTGTTTTTT. Amino acid sequence: CASSSGAGVDTGELFF.

The V and J genes are TRBV24-1 and TRBJ2-1; possible D gene TRBD2, 6 bases. Germline CDR1 is KGHDR and CDR2 is SFDVKD. This CDR3 contains 14 residues. V lost 5 bases and J 4 bases, leaving 11 bases between the germline ends. Here the CDR3 reads CATSARDLYNEQFF. The CDR3 region has the DNA TGTGCCACCAGTGCCCGGGACTTATACAATGAGCAGTTCTTC.

This chain joins TRBV2 and TRBJ1-5; no clear D. This CDR3 comprises 13 residues. Trimming stripped 3 bases from V and 4 bases from J, with 7 bases between. Germline V CDR1 and CDR2: SNHLY, FYNNEI. CDR3 in DNA: TGTGCCAGCAGTGACGGAGAGAATCAGCCCCAGCATTTT. Its translation is CASSDGENQPQHF.

This clone was seen once. This rearrangement joins TRBV14 to TRBJ2-5; tentative D call: TRBD2 (5 bases). Germline V gives CDR1 SGHDN, CDR2 FVKESK. The CDR3 is 16 amino acids. V dropped 0 bases and J dropped 3 bases, with 14 bases sitting between them. In DNA, the CDR3 is TGTGCCAGCAGCCAAGAGACCTACCTCGGGGAAGAGACCCAGTACTTC. Protein product: CASSQETYLGEETQYF. Full variable domain (missing parts from reference TRBV14 and TRBJ2-5): EAGVTQFPSHSVIEKGQTVTLRCDPISGHDNLYWYRRVMGKEIKFLLHFVKESKQDESGMPNNRFLAERTGGTYSTLKVQPAELEDSGVYFCASSQETYLGEETQYFGPGTRLLVL.

The gene calls are TRBV5-1 and TRBJ2-2; D perhaps matches TRBD1 (6 bases). The CDR3 sequence is 14 residues long. Deletions cut 5 bases from V and 1 base from J, with 9 bases between. In germline, CDR1 is SGHRS, CDR2 YFSETQ. The CDR3 coding sequence is TGCGCCAGCAGTTCGGGACAGAACACCGGGGAGCTGTTTTTT. This encodes CASSSGQNTGELFF.

This CDR3 is CASSYLSNQPQHF. CDR3 bases: TGTGCCAGCAGTTACCTGAGCAATCAGCCCCAGCATTTT. V gene TRBV6-2 or TRBV6-3 combines with J gene TRBJ1-5; D not resolved. The germline CDR1 and CDR2 sequences are MNHEY and SVGEGT. There are 13 residues in the CDR3. Trimming pared 2 bases from V and 1 base from J, leaving 3 bases between.

The J gene is TRBJ1-1, the V gene TRBV9; possibly TRBD1 for D (5 bases). The CDR3 extends over 17 amino acids. The V gene lost 0 bases and the J gene lost 0 bases, with 15 bases spanning the gap. Germline V gives CDR1 SGDLS, CDR2 YYNGEE. The CDR3 region is CASSVGGGVGMNTEAFF. In nucleotides, the CDR3 is TGTGCCAGCAGCGTAGGTGGGGGGGTAGGCATGAACACTGAAGCTTTCTTT.

Regarding this clone: This sample includes further DNA sequences coding for the same CDR3. This chain joins TRBV19 and TRBJ1-2; D is unresolved. The CDR3 is made up of 11 amino acids. From germline, CDR1 is LNHDA and CDR2 SQIVND (reference sequence). The V end was cut by 6 bases, the J end by 7 bases, with 9 bases between. As DNA, the CDR3 is TGTGCCAGTAGACTTTCAGGTGGCTACACCTTC. Translating gives CASRLSGGYTF.

The V call is TRBV29-1, the J call TRBJ1-4, with a weak D call TRBD1 (5 bases). Per the germline V gene, CDR1 is SQVTM and CDR2 is ANQGSEA. The CDR3 totals 13 residues. Trimming left V 4 bases short and J 8 bases short, with 14 bases between. The chain's CDR3 is CSVGRQGGEKLFF. The CDR3 DNA is TGCAGCGTTGGAAGGCAGGGTGGGGAAAAACTGTTTTTT.

The chain carries TRBV10-2 and TRBJ1-2; possible D gene TRBD1, 5 bases. CDR1 is WSHSY and CDR2 is SAAADI in the germline V gene. This CDR3 has 15 amino acids. The V and J ends lost 3 bases and 6 bases respectively, with 17 bases between them. CDR3 sequence (DNA): TGCGCCAGCAGTGATCCCAACCCGGGGGAAGATGGCTACACCTTC. It codes for CASSDPNPGEDGYTF.

V usage is TRBV6-2 or TRBV6-3 and J usage is TRBJ1-1; the match to TRBD1 covers 7 bases. Germline CDR1 and CDR2: MNHEY and SVGEGT. Trimming took 2 bases from V and 4 from J; bases not matched to a gene: 7. The CDR3 totals 15 residues. CDR3 in amino acids: CASSYPRGPSTEAFF. CDR3 DNA: TGTGCCAGCAGTTACCCAAGGGGGCCGAGCACTGAAGCTTTCTTT.

The chain uses TRBV24-1 and TRBJ2-7; a possible D gene is TRBD1 (6 bases). The V end was cut by 4 bases, the J end by 2 bases, with 14 bases between. This CDR3 spans 15 amino acids. Germline CDR1 KGHDR, CDR2 SFDVKD. Here the CDR3 reads CATSEPRQVPYEQYF. In nucleotides, the CDR3 is TGTGCCACCAGTGAGCCGCGACAGGTTCCCTACGAGCAGTACTTC.

The rearrangement links TRBV3-1 (or the pseudogene TRBV3-2) to TRBJ1-2; D remains unclear. CDR3 size: 14 residues. The V end lost 4 bases, the J end lost 0 bases, and 9 bases lay between the germline ends. Germline CDR1 is LGHDT and CDR2 is YNNKEL (reference sequence). Here the CDR3 DNA reads TGTGCCAGCAGCCTGAATCGAGCTAACTATGGCTACACCTTC. The encoded protein is CASSLNRANYGYTF.

The chain joins TRBV12-3 or TRBV12-4 to TRBJ1-5; the D is unclear. This CDR3 has 13 residues. The V gene lost 6 bases and the J gene lost 7 bases, with 13 bases spanning the gap. CDR3 amino acids: CASSPTGFQPQHF. The CDR3 nucleotides read TGTGCCAGCAGCCCAACGGGGTTCCAGCCCCAGCATTTT.

Only a few counts were recorded for this clone. J is TRBJ2-1 and V is TRBV10-3; 8 bases are shared with TRBD1. Trimming removed 4 bases from V and 7 bases from J; junction bases left unmatched: 18. The CDR3 sequence is 18 residues long. Looked up from germline, CDR1 is ENHRY and CDR2 is SYGVKD. CDR3 DNA sequence: TGTGCCATCAGTGGGGACAGGAGCTACCGCTCCGACCCTAATGAGCAGTTCTTC. Protein product: CAISGDRSYRSDPNEQFF.

The V gene is TRBV5-6, the J gene TRBJ1-1, with D unclear. Deletions cut 2 bases from V and 1 base from J, with 9 bases between. The germline gives CDR1 SGHDT, CDR2 YYEEEE. This CDR3 is 14 amino acids long. CDR3 coding DNA: TGTGCCAGCAGCTTCGGACTTCCGAACACTGAAGCTTTCTTT. Its protein product is CASSFGLPNTEAFF.